What follows is one T cell receptor (beta chain) and its context. Its antigen is not identified. The data stem from a study of cytomegalovirus exposure and HLA in healthy donors. PCR involved 60 Vbeta and 13 Jbeta primers. Data came from immunoSEQ multiplex PCR; TCRdb stores just in-frame clones and leaves some out. Of roughly 130,000 clones in the sample, approximately 80% were seen once. Study outcomes and limitations: A missense DCLRE1C variant was associated with V- and J-gene trimming of TCR beta chains in a later analysis, and an independent cohort replicated the association. There were about 160 TCR beta chains listed as cytomegalovirus-associated. Presence/absence results assume similar sequencing depth per donor, which may not hold.

V lost 7 bases to trimming and J lost 6 bases; unmatched junction nucleotides: 8. The CDR3 length is 14 residues. CDR1 is MDHEN, CDR2 SYDVKM, per germline. Sequenced material: PBMCs. The clonotype was recovered from a man aged 40-50 years in good health and CMV-seronegative. The chain combines TRBV28 with TRBJ2-7; TRBD2 agrees at 11 bases. In DNA form, the CDR3 reads TGTGCCAGCACCCAACTAGCGGGAGCCGGCGAGCAGTACTTC. Translation: CASTQLAGAGEQYF.